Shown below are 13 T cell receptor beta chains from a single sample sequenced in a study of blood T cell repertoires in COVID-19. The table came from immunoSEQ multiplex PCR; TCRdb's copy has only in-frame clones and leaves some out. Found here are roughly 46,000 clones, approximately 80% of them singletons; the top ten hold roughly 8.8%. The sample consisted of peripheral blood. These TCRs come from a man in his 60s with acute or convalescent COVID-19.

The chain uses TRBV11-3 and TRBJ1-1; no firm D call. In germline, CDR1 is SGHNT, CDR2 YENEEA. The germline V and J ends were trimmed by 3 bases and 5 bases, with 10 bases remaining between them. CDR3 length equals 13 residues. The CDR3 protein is CASSFGQETEAFF. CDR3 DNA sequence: TGTGCCAGCAGCTTTGGGCAAGAGACTGAAGCTTTCTTT.

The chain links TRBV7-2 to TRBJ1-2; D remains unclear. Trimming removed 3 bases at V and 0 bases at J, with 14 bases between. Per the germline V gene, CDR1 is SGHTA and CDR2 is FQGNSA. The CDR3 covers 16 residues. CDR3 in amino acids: CASSLVQAGANYGYTF. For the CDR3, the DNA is TGTGCCAGCAGCTTGGTGCAGGCGGGAGCTAACTATGGCTACACCTTC.

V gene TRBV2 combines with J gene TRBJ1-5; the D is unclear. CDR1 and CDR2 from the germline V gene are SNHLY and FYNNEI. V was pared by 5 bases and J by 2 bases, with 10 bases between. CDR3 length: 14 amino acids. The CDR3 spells CASSPSGGNQPQHF. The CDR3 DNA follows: TGTGCCAGCAGTCCGTCCGGGGGCAATCAGCCCCAGCATTTT.

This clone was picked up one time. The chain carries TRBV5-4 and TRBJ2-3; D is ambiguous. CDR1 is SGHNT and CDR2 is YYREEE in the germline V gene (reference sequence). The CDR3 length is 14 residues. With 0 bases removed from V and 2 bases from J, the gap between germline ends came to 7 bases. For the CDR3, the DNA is TGTGCCAGCAGCTTGGCCGGGTCCACAGATACGCAGTATTTT. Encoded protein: CASSLAGSTDTQYF.

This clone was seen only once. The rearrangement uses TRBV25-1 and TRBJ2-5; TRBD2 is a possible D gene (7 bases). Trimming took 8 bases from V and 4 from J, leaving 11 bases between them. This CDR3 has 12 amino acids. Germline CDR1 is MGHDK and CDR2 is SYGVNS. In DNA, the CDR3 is TGTGCCAGCGCTCGGGGGGCAGAGACCCAGTACTTC. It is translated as CASARGAETQYF.

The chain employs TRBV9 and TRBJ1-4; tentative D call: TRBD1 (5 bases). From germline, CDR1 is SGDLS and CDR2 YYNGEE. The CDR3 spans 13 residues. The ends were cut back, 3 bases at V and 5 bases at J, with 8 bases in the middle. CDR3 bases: TGTGCCAGCAGCGGTGGGGGGAATGAAAAACTGTTTTTT. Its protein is CASSGGGNEKLFF.

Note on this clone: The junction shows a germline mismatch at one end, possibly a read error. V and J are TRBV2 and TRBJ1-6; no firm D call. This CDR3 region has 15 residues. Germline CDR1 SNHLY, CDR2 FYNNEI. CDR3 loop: CASRDKSSYNSPLHF. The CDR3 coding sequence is TGTGCCAGCCGTGACAAGAGCTCCTATAATTCACCCCTCCACTTT.

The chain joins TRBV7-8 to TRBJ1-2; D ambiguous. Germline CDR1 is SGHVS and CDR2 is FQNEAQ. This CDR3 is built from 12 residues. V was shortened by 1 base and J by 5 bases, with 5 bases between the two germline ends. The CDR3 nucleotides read TGTGCCAGCAGCTTAGGAGGGTATGGCTACACCTTC. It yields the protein CASSLGGYGYTF.

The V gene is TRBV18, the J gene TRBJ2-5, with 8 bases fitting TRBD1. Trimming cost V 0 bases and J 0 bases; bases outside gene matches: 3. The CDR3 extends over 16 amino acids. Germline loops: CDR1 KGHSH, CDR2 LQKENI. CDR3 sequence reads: CASSPPWTGNQETQYF. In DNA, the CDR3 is TGTGCCAGCTCACCACCGTGGACAGGGAACCAAGAGACCCAGTACTTC.

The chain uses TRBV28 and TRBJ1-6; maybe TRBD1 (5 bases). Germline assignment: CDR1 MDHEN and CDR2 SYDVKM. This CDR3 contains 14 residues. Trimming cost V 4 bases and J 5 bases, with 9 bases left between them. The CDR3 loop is CASSSGINNSPLHF. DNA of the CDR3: TGTGCCAGCAGTTCAGGGATCAATAATTCACCCCTCCACTTT.

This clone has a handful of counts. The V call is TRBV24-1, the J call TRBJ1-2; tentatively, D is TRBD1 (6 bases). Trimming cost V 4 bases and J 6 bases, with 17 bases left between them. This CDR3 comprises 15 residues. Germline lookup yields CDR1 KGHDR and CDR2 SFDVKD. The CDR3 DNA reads TGTGCCACCAGTGACGGCTTCACAGGGTTTCATGGCTACACCTTC. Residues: CATSDGFTGFHGYTF.

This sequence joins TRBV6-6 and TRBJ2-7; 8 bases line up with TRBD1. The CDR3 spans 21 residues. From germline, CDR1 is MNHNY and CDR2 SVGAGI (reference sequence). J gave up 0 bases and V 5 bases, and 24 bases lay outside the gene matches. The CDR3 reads CASSPDRDRRPELMRSYEQYF. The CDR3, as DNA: TGTGCCAGCAGTCCAGACCGGGACAGGCGACCAGAACTAATGCGCTCCTACGAGCAGTACTTC.

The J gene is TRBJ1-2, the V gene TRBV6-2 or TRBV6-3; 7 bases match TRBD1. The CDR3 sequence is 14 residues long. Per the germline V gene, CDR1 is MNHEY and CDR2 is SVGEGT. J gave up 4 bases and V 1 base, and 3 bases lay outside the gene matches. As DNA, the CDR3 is TGTGCCAGCAGTTACTTCGACAGGGCCTATGGCTACACCTTC. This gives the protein CASSYFDRAYGYTF.